The clone carrying this TCR beta chain was found many times. Its matching antigen is unknown. This entry belongs to a study of neurological immune-mediated disorders. Study-level points and caveats: Among expanded clones, no CDR3 amino acid sequences were shared across subjects, a pattern suggesting private repertoires in all groups. HTLV-1-associated myelopathy had the most TCR clonal expansion, whereas multiple sclerosis had the least (lower than in healthy controls).

The CDR3 has 15 residues. J gave up 6 bases and V 3 bases, and 8 bases lay outside the gene matches. Germline lookup yields CDR1 SGHRS and CDR2 YFSETQ. With 10-nucleotide random UMIs included, cDNA was synthesized by 5'RACE. Using its own MiXCR run on the 5' RACE reads, TCRdb lists one record per CDR3 protein. The profile shows around 50,000 distinct CDR3 sequences, about 4.1% of them singletons. The sample taken for sequencing was PBMCs. The TCR comes from a man in his sixties with multiple sclerosis. The rearrangement links TRBV5-1 to TRBJ2-1, with 8 bases matching TRBD2. The CDR3 loop reads CASSYGGGLFNEQFF. In DNA, the CDR3 is TGCGCCAGCAGCTACGGCGGGGGGCTTTTCAATGAGCAGTTCTTC.